This T cell receptor beta chain was identified during a study of identical twins. General study results and limits: Cross-sectional statistical analysis, not tracking of the same donors, underpinned the conclusions. Zero-insertion analyses were open to partial confounding by invariant MAIT and iNKT cells.

Points on this clonotype: Its antigen is currently unknown.

Germline CDR1 SNHLY, CDR2 FYNNEI. The CDR3 length is 11 residues. The V end lost 5 bases, the J end lost 10 bases, and 9 bases lay between the germline ends. TCRdb processed the 5' RACE reads anew with MiXCR; each CDR3 protein has one entry. The table has approximately 530,000 distinct CDR3 sequences, around 24% seen once. These sequences were also reported in another study, on yellow fever vaccine responses in identical twins.

The receptor was derived from a woman aged 18-29 years in good health. The rearrangement uses TRBV2 and TRBJ2-1; D ambiguous. Sequencing was performed on CD4+ T cells sorted from blood. This CDR3 is CASSPTQEQFF. CDR3 in DNA: TGTGCCAGCAGTCCGACCCAGGAGCAGTTCTTC.